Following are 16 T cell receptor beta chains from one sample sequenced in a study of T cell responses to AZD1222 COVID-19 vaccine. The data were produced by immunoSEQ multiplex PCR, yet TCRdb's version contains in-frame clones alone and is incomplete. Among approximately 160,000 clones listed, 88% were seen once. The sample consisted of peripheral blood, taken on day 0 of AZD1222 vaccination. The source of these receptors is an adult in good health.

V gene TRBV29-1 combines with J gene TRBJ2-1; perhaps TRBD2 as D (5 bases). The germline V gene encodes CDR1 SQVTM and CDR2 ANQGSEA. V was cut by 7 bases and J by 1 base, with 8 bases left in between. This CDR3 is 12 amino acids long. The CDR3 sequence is CSAAVSYNEQFF. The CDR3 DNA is TGCAGCGCAGCGGTTTCCTACAATGAGCAGTTCTTC.

CDR3 nucleotide sequence: TGTGCCACCAGCACTTTTTCCGGGACAGGACCTCCCTATGGCTACACCTTC. Translation gives CATSTFSGTGPPYGYTF. V usage is TRBV15 and J usage is TRBJ1-2; TRBD1 aligns across 8 bases. J lost 4 bases, V lost 4 bases, and 14 bases had no gene match. Germline lookup yields CDR1 LNHNV and CDR2 YYDKDF (reference sequence). CDR3 length: 17 residues.

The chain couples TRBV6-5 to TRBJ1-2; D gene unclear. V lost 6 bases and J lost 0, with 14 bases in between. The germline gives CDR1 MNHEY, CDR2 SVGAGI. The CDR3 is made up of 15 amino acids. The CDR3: CASRVGTNTNYGYTF. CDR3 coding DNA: TGTGCCAGCAGGGTTGGCACGAATACTAACTATGGCTACACCTTC.

The chain's CDR3 is CSGSGQGAGTQYF. The CDR3 DNA follows: TGCAGCGGTTCAGGACAGGGGGCAGGTACCCAGTACTTC. The V gene is TRBV29-1, the J gene TRBJ2-5, with 11 positions matching TRBD1. J lost 8 bases, V lost 7 bases, and 9 bases had no gene match. The germline V gene encodes CDR1 SQVTM and CDR2 ANQGSEA. The CDR3 covers 13 residues.

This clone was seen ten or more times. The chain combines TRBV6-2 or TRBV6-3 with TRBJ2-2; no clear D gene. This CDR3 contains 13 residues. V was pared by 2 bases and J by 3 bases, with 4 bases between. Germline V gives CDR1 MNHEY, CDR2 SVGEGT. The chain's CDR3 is CASSYRDTGELFF. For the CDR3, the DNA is TGTGCCAGCAGTTACAGGGACACCGGGGAGCTGTTTTTT.

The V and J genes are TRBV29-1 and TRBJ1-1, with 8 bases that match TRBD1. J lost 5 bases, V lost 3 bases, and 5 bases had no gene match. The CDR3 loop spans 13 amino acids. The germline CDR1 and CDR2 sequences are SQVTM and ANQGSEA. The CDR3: CSVERTGKTEAFF. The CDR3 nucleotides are TGCAGCGTTGAGAGGACAGGGAAAACTGAAGCTTTCTTT.

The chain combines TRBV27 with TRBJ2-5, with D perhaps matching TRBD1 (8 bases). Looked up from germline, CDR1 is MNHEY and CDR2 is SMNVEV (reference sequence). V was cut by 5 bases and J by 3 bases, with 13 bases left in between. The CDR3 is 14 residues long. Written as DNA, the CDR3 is TGTGCCAGCAGTGGACAGGGAGGGAAAGAGACCCAGTACTTC. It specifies CASSGQGGKETQYF.

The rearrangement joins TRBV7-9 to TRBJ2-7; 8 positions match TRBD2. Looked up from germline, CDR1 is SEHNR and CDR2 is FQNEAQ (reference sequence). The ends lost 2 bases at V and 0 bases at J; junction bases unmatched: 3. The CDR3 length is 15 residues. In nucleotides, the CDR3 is TGTGCCAGCAGCTTAATAGCGGGATCCTCCTACGAGCAGTACTTC. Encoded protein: CASSLIAGSSYEQYF. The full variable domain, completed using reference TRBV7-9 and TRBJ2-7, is DTGVSQNPRHKITKRGQNVTFRCDPISEHNRLYWYRQTLGQGPEFLTYFQNEAQLEKSRLLSDRFSAERPKGSFSTLEIQRTEQGDSAMYLCASSLIAGSSYEQYFGPGTRLTVT.

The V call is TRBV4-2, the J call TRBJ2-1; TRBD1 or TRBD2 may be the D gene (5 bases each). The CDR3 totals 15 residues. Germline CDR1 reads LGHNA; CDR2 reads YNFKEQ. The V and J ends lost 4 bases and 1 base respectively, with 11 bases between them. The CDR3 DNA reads TGTGCCAGCAGCCCTGTGGGGGAGTCCTACAATGAGCAGTTCTTC. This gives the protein CASSPVGESYNEQFF.

In DNA form, the CDR3 reads TGTGCCAGTAGTATCTTAATAAGCAATCAGCCCCAGCATTTT. It specifies CASSILISNQPQHF. The chain combines TRBV19 with TRBJ1-5; D remains unclear. CDR3 size: 14 residues. The V gene lost 3 bases and the J gene lost 1 base, with 7 bases spanning the gap. Germline CDR1 LNHDA, CDR2 SQIVND (reference sequence).

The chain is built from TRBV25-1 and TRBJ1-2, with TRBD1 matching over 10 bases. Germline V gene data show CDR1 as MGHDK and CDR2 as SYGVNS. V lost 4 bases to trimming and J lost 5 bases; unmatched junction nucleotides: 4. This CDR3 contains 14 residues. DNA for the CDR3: TGTGCCAGCAGTGGGACAGGGGGACTTTATGGCTACACCTTC. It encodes CASSGTGGLYGYTF.

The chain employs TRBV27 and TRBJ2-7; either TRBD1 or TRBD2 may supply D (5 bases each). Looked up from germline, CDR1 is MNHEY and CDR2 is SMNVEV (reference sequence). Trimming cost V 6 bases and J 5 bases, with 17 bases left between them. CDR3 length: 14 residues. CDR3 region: CASSVIGAGNEQYF. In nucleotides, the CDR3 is TGTGCCAGCAGCGTAATCGGGGCTGGAAACGAGCAGTACTTC.

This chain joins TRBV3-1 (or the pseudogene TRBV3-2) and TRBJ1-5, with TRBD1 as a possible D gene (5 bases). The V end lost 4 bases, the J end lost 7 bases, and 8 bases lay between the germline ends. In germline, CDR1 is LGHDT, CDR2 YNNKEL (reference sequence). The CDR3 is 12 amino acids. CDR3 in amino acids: CASSLGVQPQHF. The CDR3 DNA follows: TGTGCCAGCAGCCTAGGGGTCCAGCCCCAGCATTTT.

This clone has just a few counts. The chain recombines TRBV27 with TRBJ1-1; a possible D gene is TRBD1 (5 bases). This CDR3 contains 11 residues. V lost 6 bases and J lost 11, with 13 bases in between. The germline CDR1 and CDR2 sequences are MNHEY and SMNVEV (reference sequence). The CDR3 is CASRSQGVAFF. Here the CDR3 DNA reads TGTGCCAGCAGGAGTCAGGGAGTTGCTTTCTTT.

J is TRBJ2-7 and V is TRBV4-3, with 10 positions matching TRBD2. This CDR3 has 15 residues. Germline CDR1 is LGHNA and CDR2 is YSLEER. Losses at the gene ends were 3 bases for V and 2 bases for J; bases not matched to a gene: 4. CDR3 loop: CASSHRTSGPYEQYF. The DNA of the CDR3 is TGCGCCAGCAGCCATAGGACTAGCGGTCCCTACGAGCAGTACTTC.

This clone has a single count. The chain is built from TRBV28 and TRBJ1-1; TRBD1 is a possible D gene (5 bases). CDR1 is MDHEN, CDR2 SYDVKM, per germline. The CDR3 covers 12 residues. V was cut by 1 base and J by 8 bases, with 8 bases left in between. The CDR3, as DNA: TGTGCCAGCAGTTTATTGGGGGGAGAAGCTTTCTTT. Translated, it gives CASSLLGGEAFF.